Included here is one T cell receptor beta chain sequence, with context. Its antigen is not known. The PCR used 60 Vbeta and 13 Jbeta primers. The data were produced by immunoSEQ multiplex PCR, yet TCRdb's version contains in-frame clones alone and is incomplete. The table records 100,000 to 130,000 clones, 65% to 85% of them present only once. The CDR3 sequence is 12 residues long. The germline CDR1 and CDR2 sequences are KGHSH and LQKENI. This specimen comes from a study of cytomegalovirus exposure and HLA in healthy donors. Study-level results: The study designated 160 or so TCR beta chains cytomegalovirus-associated. In all likelihood, a cluster of highly shared sequence variants was a sequencing artifact.

Sequenced material: PBMCs. This rearrangement joins TRBV18 to TRBJ2-5; a weak D match, TRBD2 (5 bases). The J call may not be correct, given that the DNA end is closer to TRBJ2-7. This TCR was sampled from a man aged 18 to 30 in good health and CMV-seronegative. The CDR3 coding sequence is TGTGCCAGCTCACCCGGGGATGGCGAGCAGTACTTC. Its translation is CASSPGDGEQYF.